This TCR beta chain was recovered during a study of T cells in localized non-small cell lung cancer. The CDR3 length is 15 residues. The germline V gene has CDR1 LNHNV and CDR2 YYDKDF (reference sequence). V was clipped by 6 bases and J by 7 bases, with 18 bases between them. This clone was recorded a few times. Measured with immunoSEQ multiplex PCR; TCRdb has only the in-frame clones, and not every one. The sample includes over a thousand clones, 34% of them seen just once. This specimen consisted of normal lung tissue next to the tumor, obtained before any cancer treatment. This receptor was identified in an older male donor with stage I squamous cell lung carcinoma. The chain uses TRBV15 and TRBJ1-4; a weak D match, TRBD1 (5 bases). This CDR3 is CATSGAGGELEKLFF. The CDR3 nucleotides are TGTGCCACCAGTGGGGCGGGTGGGGAACTTGAAAAACTGTTTTTT.